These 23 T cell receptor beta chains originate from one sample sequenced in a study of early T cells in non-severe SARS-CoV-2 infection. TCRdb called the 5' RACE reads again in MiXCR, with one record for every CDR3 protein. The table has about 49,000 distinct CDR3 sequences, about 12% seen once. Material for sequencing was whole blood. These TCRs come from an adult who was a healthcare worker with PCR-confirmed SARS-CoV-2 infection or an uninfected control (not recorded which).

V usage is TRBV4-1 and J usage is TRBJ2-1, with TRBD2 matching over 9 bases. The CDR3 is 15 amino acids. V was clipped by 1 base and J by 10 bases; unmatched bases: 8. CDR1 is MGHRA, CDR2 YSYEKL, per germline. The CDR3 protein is CASSQVGGRAGEQFF. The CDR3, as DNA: TGCGCCAGCAGCCAAGTAGGCGGGAGGGCCGGGGAGCAGTTCTTC.

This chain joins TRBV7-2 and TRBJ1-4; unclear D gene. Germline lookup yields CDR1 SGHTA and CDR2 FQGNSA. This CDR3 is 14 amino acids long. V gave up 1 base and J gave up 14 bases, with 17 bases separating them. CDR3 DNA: TGTGCCAGCAGCTTAGAGATAAGGGCGGGGATGCTGTTTTTT. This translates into CASSLEIRAGMLFF.

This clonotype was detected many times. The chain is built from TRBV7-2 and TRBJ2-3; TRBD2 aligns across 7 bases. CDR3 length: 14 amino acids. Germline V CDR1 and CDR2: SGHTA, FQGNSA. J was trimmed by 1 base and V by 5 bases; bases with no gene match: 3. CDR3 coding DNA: TGTGCCAGCAGCGTCACTAGCGGCACAGATACGCAGTATTTT. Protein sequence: CASSVTSGTDTQYF.

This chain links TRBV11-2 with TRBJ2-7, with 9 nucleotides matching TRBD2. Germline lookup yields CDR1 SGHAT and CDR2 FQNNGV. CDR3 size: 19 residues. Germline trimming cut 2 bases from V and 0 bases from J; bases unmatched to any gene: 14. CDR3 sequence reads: CASSLIPYGAGGPSYEQYF. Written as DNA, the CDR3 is TGTGCCAGCAGCTTAATCCCTTATGGGGCGGGAGGGCCCTCCTACGAGCAGTACTTC.

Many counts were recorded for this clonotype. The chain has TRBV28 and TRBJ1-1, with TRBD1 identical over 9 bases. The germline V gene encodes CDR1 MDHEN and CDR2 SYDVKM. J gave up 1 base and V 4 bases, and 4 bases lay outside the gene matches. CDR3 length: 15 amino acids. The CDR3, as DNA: TGTGCCAGCAGTTCCCCGGGACAGGGGAACACTGAAGCTTTCTTT. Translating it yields CASSSPGQGNTEAFF. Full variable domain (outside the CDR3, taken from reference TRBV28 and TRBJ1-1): DVKVTQSSRYLVKRTGEKVFLECVQDMDHENMFWYRQDPGLGLRLIYFSYDVKMKEKGDIPEGYSVSREKKERFSLILESASTNQTSMYLCASSSPGQGNTEAFFGQGTRLTVV.

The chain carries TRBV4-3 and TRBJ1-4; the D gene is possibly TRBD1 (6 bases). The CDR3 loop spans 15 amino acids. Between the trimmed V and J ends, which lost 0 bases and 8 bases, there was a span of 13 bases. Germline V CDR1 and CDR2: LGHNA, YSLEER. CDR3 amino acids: CASSQDPGEGEKLFF. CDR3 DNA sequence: TGCGCCAGCAGCCAAGATCCAGGGGAAGGGGAAAAACTGTTTTTT.

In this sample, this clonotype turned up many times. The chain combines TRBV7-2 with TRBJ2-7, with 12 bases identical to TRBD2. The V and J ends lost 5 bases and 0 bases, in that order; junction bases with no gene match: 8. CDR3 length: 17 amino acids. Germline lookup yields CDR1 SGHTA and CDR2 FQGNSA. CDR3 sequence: CASSREGLAGTSYEQYF. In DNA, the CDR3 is TGTGCCAGCAGCCGGGAGGGACTAGCGGGTACCTCCTACGAGCAGTACTTC. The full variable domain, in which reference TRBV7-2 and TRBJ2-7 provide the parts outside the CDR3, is GAGVSQSPSNKVTEKGKDVELRCDPISGHTALYWYRQSLGQGLEFLIYFQGNSAPDKSGLPSDRFSAERTGGSVSTLTIQRTQQEDSAVYLCASSREGLAGTSYEQYFGPGTRLTVT.

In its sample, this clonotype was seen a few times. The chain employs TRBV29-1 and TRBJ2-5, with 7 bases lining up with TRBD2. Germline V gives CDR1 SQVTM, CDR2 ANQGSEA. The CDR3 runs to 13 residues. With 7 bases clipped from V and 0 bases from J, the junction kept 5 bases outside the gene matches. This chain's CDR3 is CSAREPYQETQYF. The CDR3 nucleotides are TGCAGCGCGCGGGAGCCCTACCAAGAGACCCAGTACTTC.

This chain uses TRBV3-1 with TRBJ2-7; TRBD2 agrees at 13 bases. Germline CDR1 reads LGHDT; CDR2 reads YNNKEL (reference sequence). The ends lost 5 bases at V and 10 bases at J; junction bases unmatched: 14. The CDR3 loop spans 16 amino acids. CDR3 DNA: TGTGCCAGCAGCATAAGAGGGGGGACTAGCGGGGTACAACAGTACTTC. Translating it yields CASSIRGGTSGVQQYF.

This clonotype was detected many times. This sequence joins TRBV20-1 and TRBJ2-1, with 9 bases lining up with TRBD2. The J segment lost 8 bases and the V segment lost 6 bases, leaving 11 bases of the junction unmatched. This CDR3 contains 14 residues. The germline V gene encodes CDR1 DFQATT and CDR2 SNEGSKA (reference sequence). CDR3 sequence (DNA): TGCAGTGCGCCACTAGCGGGCCCGTTGGATGAGCAGTTCTTC. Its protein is CSAPLAGPLDEQFF.

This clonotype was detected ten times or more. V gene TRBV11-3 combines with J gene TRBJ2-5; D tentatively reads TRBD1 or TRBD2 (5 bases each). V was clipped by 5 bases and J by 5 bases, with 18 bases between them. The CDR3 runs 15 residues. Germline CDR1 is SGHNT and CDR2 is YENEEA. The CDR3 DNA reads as TGTGCCAGCAGCCCGGACATTGGAGCGGCTGAGACCCAGTACTTC. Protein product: CASSPDIGAAETQYF.

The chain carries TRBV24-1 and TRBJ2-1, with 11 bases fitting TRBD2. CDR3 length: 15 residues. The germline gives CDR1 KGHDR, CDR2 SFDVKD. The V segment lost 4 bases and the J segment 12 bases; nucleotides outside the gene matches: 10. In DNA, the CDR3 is TGTGCCACCAGTGAATCGGGACTAGCGGCTCGGGGGCAGTTCTTC. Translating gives CATSESGLAARGQFF.

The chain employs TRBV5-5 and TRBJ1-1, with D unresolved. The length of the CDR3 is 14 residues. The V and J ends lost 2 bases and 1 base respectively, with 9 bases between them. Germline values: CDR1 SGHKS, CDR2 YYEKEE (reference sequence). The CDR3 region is CASSFLAENTEAFF. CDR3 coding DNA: TGTGCCAGCAGCTTTTTAGCTGAGAACACTGAAGCTTTCTTT.

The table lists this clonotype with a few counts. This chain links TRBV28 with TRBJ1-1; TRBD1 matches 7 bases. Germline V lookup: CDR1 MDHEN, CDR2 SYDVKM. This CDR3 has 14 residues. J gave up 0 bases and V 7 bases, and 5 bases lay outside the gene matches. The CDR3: CASKRGGMNTEAFF. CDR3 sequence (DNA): TGTGCCAGCAAAAGAGGGGGCATGAACACTGAAGCTTTCTTT. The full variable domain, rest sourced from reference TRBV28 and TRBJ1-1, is DVKVTQSSRYLVKRTGEKVFLECVQDMDHENMFWYRQDPGLGLRLIYFSYDVKMKEKGDIPEGYSVSREKKERFSLILESASTNQTSMYLCASKRGGMNTEAFFGQGTRLTVV.

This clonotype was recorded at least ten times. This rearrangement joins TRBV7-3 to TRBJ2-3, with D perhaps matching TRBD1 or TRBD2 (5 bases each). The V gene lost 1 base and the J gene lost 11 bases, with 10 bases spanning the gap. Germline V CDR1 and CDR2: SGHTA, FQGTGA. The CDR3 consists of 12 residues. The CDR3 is CASSLNRGVQYF. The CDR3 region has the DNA TGTGCCAGCAGCTTAAATCGAGGGGTGCAGTATTTT.

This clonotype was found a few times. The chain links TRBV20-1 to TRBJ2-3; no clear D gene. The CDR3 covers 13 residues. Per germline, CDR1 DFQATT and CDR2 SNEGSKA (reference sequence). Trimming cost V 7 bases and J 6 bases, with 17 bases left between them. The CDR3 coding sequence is TGCAGTGGAAGGGCCCCGGTTCTGGATACGCAGTATTTT. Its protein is CSGRAPVLDTQYF.

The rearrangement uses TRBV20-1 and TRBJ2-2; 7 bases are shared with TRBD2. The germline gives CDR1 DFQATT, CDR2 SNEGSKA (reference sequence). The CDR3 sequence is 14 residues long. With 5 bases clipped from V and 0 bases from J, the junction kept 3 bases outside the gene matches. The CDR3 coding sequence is TGCAGTGCTGGAGCGGGGTCGAACACCGGGGAGCTGTTTTTT. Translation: CSAGAGSNTGELFF.

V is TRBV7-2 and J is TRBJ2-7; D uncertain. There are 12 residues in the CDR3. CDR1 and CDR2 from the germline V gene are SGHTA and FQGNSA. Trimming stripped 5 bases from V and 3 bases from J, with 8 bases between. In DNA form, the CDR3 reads TGTGCCAGCAGCCCCCGACGCTACGAGCAGTACTTC. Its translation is CASSPRRYEQYF.

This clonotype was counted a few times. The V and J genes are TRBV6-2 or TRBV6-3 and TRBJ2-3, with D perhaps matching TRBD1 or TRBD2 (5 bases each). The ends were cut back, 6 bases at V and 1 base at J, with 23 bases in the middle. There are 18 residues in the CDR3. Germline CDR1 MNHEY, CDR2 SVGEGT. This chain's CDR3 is CASRRNLISRDGTDTQYF. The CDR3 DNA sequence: TGTGCCAGCAGGCGCAATCTGATAAGCCGGGACGGCACAGATACGCAGTATTTT.

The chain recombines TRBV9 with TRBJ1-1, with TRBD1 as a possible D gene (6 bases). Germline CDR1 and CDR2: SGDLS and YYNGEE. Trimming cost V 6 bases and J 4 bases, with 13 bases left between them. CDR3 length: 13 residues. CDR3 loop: CASTAIGGTEAFF. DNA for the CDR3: TGTGCCAGCACCGCTATAGGGGGCACTGAAGCTTTCTTT.

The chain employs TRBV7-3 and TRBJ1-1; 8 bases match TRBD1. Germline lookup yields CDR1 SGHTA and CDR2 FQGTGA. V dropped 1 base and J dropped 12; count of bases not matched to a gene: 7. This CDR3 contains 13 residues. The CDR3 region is CASSLNRDRTPFF. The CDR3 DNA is TGTGCCAGCAGCTTAAATAGGGACAGGACACCTTTCTTT.

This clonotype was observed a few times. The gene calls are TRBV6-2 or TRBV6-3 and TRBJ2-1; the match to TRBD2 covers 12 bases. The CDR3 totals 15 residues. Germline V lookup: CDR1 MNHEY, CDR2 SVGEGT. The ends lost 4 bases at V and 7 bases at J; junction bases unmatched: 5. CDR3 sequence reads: CASSWTSGIRNEQFF. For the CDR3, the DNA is TGTGCCAGCAGTTGGACTAGCGGGATTAGAAATGAGCAGTTCTTC.

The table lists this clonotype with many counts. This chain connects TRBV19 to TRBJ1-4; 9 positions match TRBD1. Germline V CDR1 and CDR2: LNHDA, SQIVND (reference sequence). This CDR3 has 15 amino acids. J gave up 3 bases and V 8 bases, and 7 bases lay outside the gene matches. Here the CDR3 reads CASSPRDRANEKLFF. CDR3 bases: TGTGCCAGTTCCCCCCGGGACAGGGCTAATGAAAAACTGTTTTTT.